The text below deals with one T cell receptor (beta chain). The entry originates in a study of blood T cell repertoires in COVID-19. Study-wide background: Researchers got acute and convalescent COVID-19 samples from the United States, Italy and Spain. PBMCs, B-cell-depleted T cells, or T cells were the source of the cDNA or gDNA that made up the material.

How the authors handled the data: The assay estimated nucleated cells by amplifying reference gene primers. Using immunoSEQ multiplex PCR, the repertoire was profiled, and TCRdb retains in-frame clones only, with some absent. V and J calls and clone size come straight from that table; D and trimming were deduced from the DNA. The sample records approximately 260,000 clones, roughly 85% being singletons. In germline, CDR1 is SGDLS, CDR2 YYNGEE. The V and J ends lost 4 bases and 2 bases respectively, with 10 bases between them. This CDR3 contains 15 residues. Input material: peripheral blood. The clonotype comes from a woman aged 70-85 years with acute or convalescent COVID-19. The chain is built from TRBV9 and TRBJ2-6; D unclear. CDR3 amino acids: CASSSPPTGANVLTF. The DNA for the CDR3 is TGTGCCAGCAGCTCCCCCCCTACTGGGGCCAACGTCCTGACTTTC.